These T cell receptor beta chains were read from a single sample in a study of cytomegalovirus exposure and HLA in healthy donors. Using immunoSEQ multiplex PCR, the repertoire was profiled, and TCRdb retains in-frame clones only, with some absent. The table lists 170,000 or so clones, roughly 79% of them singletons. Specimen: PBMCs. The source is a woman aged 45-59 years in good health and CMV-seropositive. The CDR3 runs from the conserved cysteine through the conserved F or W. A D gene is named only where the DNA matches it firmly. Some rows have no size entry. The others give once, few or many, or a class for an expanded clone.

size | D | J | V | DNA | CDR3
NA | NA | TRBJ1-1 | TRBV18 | TGTGCCAGCTCACGGGAGGTGAACACTGAAGCTTTCTTT | CASSREVNTEAFF
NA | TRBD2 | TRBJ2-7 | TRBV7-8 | TGTGCCAGCAGCCCGGGACTAGCGGCGCCCTACGAGCAGTACTTC | CASSPGLAAPYEQYF
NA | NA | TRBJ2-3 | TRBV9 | TGTGCCAGCAGCTCAGGACTTTTGACAGATACGCAGTATTTT | CASSSGLLTDTQYF
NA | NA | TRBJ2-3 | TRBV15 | TGTGCCACCAGCAGTACAGGGACAGATACGCAGTATTTT | CATSSTGTDTQYF
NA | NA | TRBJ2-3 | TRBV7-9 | TGTGCCAGCAGCTTCCGACAGGACACAGATACGCAGTATTTT | CASSFRQDTDTQYF
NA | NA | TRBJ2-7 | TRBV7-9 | TGTGCCAGCAGCTTAAGGGGTACCTACGAGCAGTACTTC | CASSLRGTYEQYF
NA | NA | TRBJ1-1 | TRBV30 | TGTGCCTGGAGTATAAGGGGAGGCACTGAAGCTTTCTTT | CAWSIRGGTEAFF
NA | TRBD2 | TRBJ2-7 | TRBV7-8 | TGTGCCAGCAGCTTCTCCGGGGTAGCGGGAGTCGAGCAGTACTTC | CASSFSGVAGVEQYF
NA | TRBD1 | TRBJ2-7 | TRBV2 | TGTGCCAGCAGGACAGGGGTTCACGACGAGCAGTACTTC | CASRTGVHDEQYF
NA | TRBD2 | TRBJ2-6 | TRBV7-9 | TGTGCCAGCAGCTGGGATCTAGCGGGCGTGAGGTCTGGGGCCAACGTCCTGACTTTC | CASSWDLAGVRSGANVLTF
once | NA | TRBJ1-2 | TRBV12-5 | TGTGCTAGTGGAATTCCGGGCAGGGCGAGTGGCTACACCTTC | CASGIPGRASGYTF
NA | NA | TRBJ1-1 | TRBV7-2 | TGTGCCAGCAGCTTATTTACCCTGAGAACTGAAGCTTTCTTT | CASSLFTLRTEAFF
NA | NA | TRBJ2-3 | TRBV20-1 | TGCAGTGCTACGGGAACGGATACGCAGTATTTT | CSATGTDTQYF
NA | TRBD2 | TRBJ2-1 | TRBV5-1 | TGCGCCAGCAGCTTGGGGCTAGCGGGGGGGCACAATGAGCAGTTCTTC | CASSLGLAGGHNEQFF
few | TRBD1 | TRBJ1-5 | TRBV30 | TGTGCCTGGAGTGGGACAGGGTTAAGCAATCAGCCCCAGCATTTT | CAWSGTGLSNQPQHF
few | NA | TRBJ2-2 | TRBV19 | TGTGCCAGTAAGCGCGGACAGAACACCGGGGAGCTGTTTTTT | CASKRGQNTGELFF
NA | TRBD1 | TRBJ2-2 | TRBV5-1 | TGCGCCAGCAGCTTACAGGGGATGGACACCGGGGAGCTGTTTTTT | CASSLQGMDTGELFF
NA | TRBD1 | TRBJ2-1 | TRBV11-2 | TGTGCCAGCAGCGCGACGGGACAGGGATCCTACAATGAGCAGTTCTTC | CASSATGQGSYNEQFF
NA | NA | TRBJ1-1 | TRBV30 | TGTGCCTGGAGTGTACCGGTCAGGGGCATGAACACTGAAGCTTTCTTT | CAWSVPVRGMNTEAFF
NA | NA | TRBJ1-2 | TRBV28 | TGTGCCAGCAGTTTAAGGGAGGGCTACACCTTC | CASSLREGYTF
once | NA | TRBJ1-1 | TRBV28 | TGTGCCAGCAGTTTTGGCGGGTTGGACACTGAAGCTTTCTTT | CASSFGGLDTEAFF
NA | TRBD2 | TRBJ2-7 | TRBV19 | TGTGCCAGTAGTATAGGCCCAGCGGGAGGCTACGAGCAGTACTTC | CASSIGPAGGYEQYF
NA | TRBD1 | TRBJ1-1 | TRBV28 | TGTGCCAGCAGTTCGGGGACAGGCTGGGGCATTGAAGCTTTCTTT | CASSSGTGWGIEAFF
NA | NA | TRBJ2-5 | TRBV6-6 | TGTGCCAGCAGCCGGGAGCTGGCCCAAGAGACCCAGTACTTC | CASSRELAQETQYF
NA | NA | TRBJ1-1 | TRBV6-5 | TGTGCCAGCAGTTACTCAGAGTCCAACACTGAAGCTTTCTTT | CASSYSESNTEAFF
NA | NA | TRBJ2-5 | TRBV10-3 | TGTGCCATCGGTGAGCAGGGGGGCCTGGGGCAAGAGACCCAGTACTTC | CAIGEQGGLGQETQYF
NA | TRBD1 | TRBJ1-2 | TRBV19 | TGTGCCAGCGTGGCGAGACAGGGAATCTATGGCTACACCTTC | CASVARQGIYGYTF
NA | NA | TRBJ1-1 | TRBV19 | TGTGCCAGCCGCGGGGGGAGGGCCACTGAAGCTTTCTTT | CASRGGRATEAFF
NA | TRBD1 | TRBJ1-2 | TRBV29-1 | TGCAGCGCCTCGGCGGGGACAGGGGTGCGGGGCTACACCTTC | CSASAGTGVRGYTF
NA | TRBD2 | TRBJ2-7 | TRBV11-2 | TGTGCCAGCAGCTTAGGAGGGGGAGCGGGGGCTCCCTACGAGCAGTACTTC | CASSLGGGAGAPYEQYF
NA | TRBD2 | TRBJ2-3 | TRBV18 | TGTGCCAGCTCATCCCTATGGGAGGGTACGCAGTATTTT | CASSSLWEGTQYF
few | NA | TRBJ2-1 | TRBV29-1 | TGCAGCGTCGTATCACCGGGCCTCGGAGGCAATGAGCAGTTCTTC | CSVVSPGLGGNEQFF
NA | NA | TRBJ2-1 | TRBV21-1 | TGTGCCAGCAGCAACCGCGGCGGGGTCCTCGGGGCCTACAATGAGCAGTTCTTC | CASSNRGGVLGAYNEQFF
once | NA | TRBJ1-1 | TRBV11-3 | TGTGCCAGCAGCCTCCGAACGGGGGGGAACACTGAAGCTTTCTTT | CASSLRTGGNTEAFF
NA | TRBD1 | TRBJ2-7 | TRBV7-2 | TGTGCCAGCAGCTTAAAGCGGACAGGGGGCCGTCCCTACGAGCAGTACTTC | CASSLKRTGGRPYEQYF